This paragraph covers one T cell receptor (beta chain) sequence. No antigen is known for it. The sample belongs to a study of T cells after posttransplantation cyclophosphamide. Germline V gene data show CDR1 as MGHRA and CDR2 as YSYEKL. V was shortened by 8 bases and J by 5 bases, with 22 bases between the two germline ends. The CDR3 length is 16 residues. This table comes from immunoSEQ multiplex PCR, and its TCRdb copy is limited to in-frame clones, with some not included. The sample lists 15,000 to 20,000 clones, roughly 93% occurring once. Treatment was busulfan-fludarabine conditioning, a marrow graft, and cyclophosphamide on days +3 and +4. The study, taken as a whole, reports: Recipient CMV seropositivity and CMV reactivation strongly tracked TRB clonality.

The clonotype was recovered from a male patient in his sixties or seventies who received an allogeneic stem cell transplant from a related donor and was CMV-positive. The T cells may partly be graft donor cells. This sample comprised CD4+ T cells sorted from blood, obtained after allogeneic stem cell transplant with posttransplant cyclophosphamide. V is TRBV4-1 and J is TRBJ1-3; D gene ambiguous. CDR3: CASAPGRRRERNTIYF. The CDR3 region has the DNA TGCGCCAGCGCCCCCGGCCGGAGACGCGAACGAAACACCATATATTTT.